The 19 T cell receptor beta chains below come from one sample, sequenced in a study of early T cells in non-severe SARS-CoV-2 infection. One entry per CDR3 protein results from TCRdb running MiXCR on the 5' RACE reads. The table lists more than 75,000 distinct CDR3 sequences, around 14% of them singletons. Sequencing input: whole blood. These receptors all come from an adult who was a healthcare worker with PCR-confirmed SARS-CoV-2 infection or an uninfected control (not recorded which).

V usage is TRBV6-5 and J usage is TRBJ2-5; 8 bases fit TRBD1. Looked up from germline, CDR1 is MNHEY and CDR2 is SVGAGI. J was trimmed by 2 bases and V by 10 bases; bases with no gene match: 12. There are 15 residues in the CDR3. The CDR3, as DNA: TGTGCCACCACCGGGCAGGGGGCCTCTCAAGAGACCCAGTACTTC. It specifies CATTGQGASQETQYF.

This clonotype was observed a few times. V and J are TRBV11-2 and TRBJ1-3; no definite D call. Per the germline V gene, CDR1 is SGHAT and CDR2 is FQNNGV. Trimming cost V 5 bases and J 0 bases, with 14 bases left between them. CDR3 length: 16 amino acids. Here the CDR3 reads CASSLKGISSGNTIYF. The CDR3 bases are TGTGCCAGCAGCCTAAAAGGGATTAGCTCTGGAAACACCATATATTTT.

The V gene is TRBV7-2, the J gene TRBJ1-1, with unresolved D. Germline lookup yields CDR1 SGHTA and CDR2 FQGNSA. This CDR3 comprises 13 residues. V was trimmed by 5 bases and J by 4 bases, leaving 11 bases between them. The CDR3 bases are TGTGCCAGCAGCCCCTCGGCTCCCACTGAAGCTTTCTTT. This sequence encodes CASSPSAPTEAFF.

The CDR3: CASSSVGVKKLFF. CDR3 DNA sequence: TGTGCCAGCAGTTCGGTGGGGGTTAAAAAACTGTTTTTT. J is TRBJ1-4 and V is TRBV2, with D perhaps TRBD1 (5 bases). The CDR3 runs to 13 residues. The germline CDR1 and CDR2 sequences are SNHLY and FYNNEI. V was clipped by 5 bases and J by 9 bases, with 13 bases between them.

This clonotype was counted at least ten times. The CDR3 protein is CASQDREGQPQHF. The CDR3 DNA reads TGTGCCAGCCAGGACAGGGAAGGTCAGCCCCAGCATTTT. The chain carries TRBV6-1 and TRBJ1-5; 8 bases line up with TRBD1. J was trimmed by 6 bases and V by 8 bases; bases with no gene match: 6. CDR3 length: 13 residues. Germline values: CDR1 MNHNS, CDR2 SASEGT.

The V and J genes are TRBV5-1 and TRBJ2-5; 13 positions match TRBD2. The CDR3 loop spans 18 amino acids. V was clipped by 4 bases and J by 2 bases; unmatched bases: 11. Per germline, CDR1 SGHRS and CDR2 YFSETQ. CDR3 coding DNA: TGCGCCAGCAGCCCCACCCCCACGACTAGCGGGGGGCAAGAGACCCAGTACTTC. It translates to CASSPTPTTSGGQETQYF.

This clonotype was counted only a few times. The chain links TRBV28 to TRBJ2-7; 7 nucleotides line up with TRBD2. The J segment lost 7 bases and the V segment lost 9 bases, leaving 3 bases of the junction unmatched. The germline gives CDR1 MDHEN, CDR2 SYDVKM. This CDR3 region has 10 residues. Here the CDR3 DNA reads TGTGCCAGTTCCGGGGGGGAGCAGTACTTC. This encodes CASSGGEQYF. Drawing the rest from reference TRBV28 and TRBJ2-7, the complete variable domain is DVKVTQSSRYLVKRTGEKVFLECVQDMDHENMFWYRQDPGLGLRLIYFSYDVKMKEKGDIPEGYSVSREKKERFSLILESASTNQTSMYLCASSGGEQYFGPGTRLTVT.

The chain couples TRBV2 to TRBJ1-2; TRBD1 matches at 7 bases. The junction had 9 bases not matched to a gene; V was cut back by 3 bases and J by 5 bases. Per germline, CDR1 SNHLY and CDR2 FYNNEI. The CDR3 extends over 15 amino acids. The CDR3 sequence: CASSEMGQPGYGYTF. DNA of the CDR3: TGTGCCAGCAGTGAGATGGGACAGCCCGGATATGGCTACACCTTC.

The gene calls are TRBV5-1 and TRBJ2-2; the match to TRBD1 covers 7 bases. Germline V CDR1 and CDR2: SGHRS, YFSETQ. The CDR3 runs 15 residues. The ends lost 4 bases at V and 2 bases at J; junction bases unmatched: 5. Here the CDR3 reads CASSPRQGNTGELFF. In DNA, the CDR3 is TGCGCCAGCAGCCCTCGACAGGGAAACACCGGGGAGCTGTTTTTT. Using reference TRBV5-1 and TRBJ2-2 for the parts outside the CDR3, the full variable domain is KAGVTQTPRYLIKTRGQQVTLSCSPISGHRSVSWYQQTPGQGLQFLFEYFSETQRNKGNFPGRFSGRQFSNSRSEMNVSTLELGDSALYLCASSPRQGNTGELFFGEGSRLTVL.

The chain has TRBV10-3 and TRBJ2-7; 9 bases line up with TRBD1. Per the germline V gene, CDR1 is ENHRY and CDR2 is SYGVKD. CDR3 length equals 13 residues. Losses at the gene ends were 10 bases for V and 1 base for J; bases not matched to a gene: 5. CDR3 sequence reads: CATGQGTSYEQYF. The CDR3 nucleotides read TGTGCCACCGGACAGGGGACATCCTACGAGCAGTACTTC.

This clonotype was observed a handful of times. The chain joins TRBV20-1 to TRBJ1-1, with D possibly being TRBD1 (5 bases). Between the trimmed V and J ends, which lost 0 bases and 0 bases, there was a span of 14 bases. Germline CDR1 and CDR2: DFQATT and SNEGSKA (reference sequence). This CDR3 contains 16 residues. The CDR3 bases are TGCAGTGCTAGAGATAGTTGGGGCCAGCTGAACACTGAAGCTTTCTTT. It is translated as CSARDSWGQLNTEAFF.

This clonotype showed up many times. The gene calls are TRBV28 and TRBJ2-3; 7 bases are a match to TRBD2. The CDR3 sequence is 17 residues long. The ends lost 7 bases at V and 2 bases at J; junction bases unmatched: 15. The germline V gene encodes CDR1 MDHEN and CDR2 SYDVKM. The CDR3 region has the DNA TGTGCCAGCAAACTCCTTGAGGCTAGCGGATCCACAGATACGCAGTATTTT. Its protein is CASKLLEASGSTDTQYF.

This clonotype was seen a handful of times. The junction departs from germline at one end; a sequencing error may be responsible. This chain uses TRBV14 with TRBJ1-2; D gene ambiguous. Germline values: CDR1 SGHDN, CDR2 FVKESK. The CDR3 contains 15 residues. The CDR3 DNA reads TGTGCCAGCAGTCAAGAGACCGAGAACCCTTATGGCTACACCTTC. This gives the protein CASSQETENPYGYTF.

This clonotype has more than one count but fewer than ten. The rearrangement uses TRBV7-8 and TRBJ2-5; D is unclear. CDR3 size: 13 residues. The germline V and J ends were trimmed by 5 bases and 5 bases, with 12 bases remaining between them. Germline values: CDR1 SGHVS, CDR2 FQNEAQ. CDR3 nucleotides: TGTGCCAGCAGCCACCCAAACCGGGAGACCCAGTACTTC. Amino acids: CASSHPNRETQYF.

This clonotype was picked up many times. The chain joins TRBV15 to TRBJ2-3, with 14 nucleotides matching TRBD2. Looked up from germline, CDR1 is LNHNV and CDR2 is YYDKDF (reference sequence). The CDR3 is 18 residues long. V lost 1 base to trimming and J lost 3 bases; unmatched junction nucleotides: 6. This chain's CDR3 is CATSRGGGTSGRTDTQYF. The CDR3 DNA reads as TGTGCCACCAGCAGAGGTGGGGGGACTAGCGGGAGAACAGATACGCAGTATTTT.

This clonotype was seen a few times. This sequence joins TRBV2 and TRBJ2-7; D possibly corresponds to TRBD2 (5 bases). This CDR3 has 17 residues. Trimming took off 0 bases at V and 0 bases at J, with 15 bases between the two ends. CDR1 and CDR2 (germline): SNHLY, FYNNEI. The CDR3 DNA sequence: TGTGCCAGCAGTGAAGCTTCCATGACTACTTACTCCTACGAGCAGTACTTC. This gives the protein CASSEASMTTYSYEQYF.

The CDR3 DNA is TGTGCCAGCAGCACACCCGGGACAGGGAGACAAGAGACCCAGTACTTC. Amino acids: CASSTPGTGRQETQYF. The chain combines TRBV12-3 or TRBV12-4 with TRBJ2-5; 9 bases map to TRBD1. The CDR3 is 16 amino acids. Trimming at V came to 6 bases and at J to 2 bases, leaving 10 bases not matched to a gene.

This clonotype turned up a few times. The V and J genes are TRBV6-2 or TRBV6-3 and TRBJ2-7, with 9 bases matching TRBD2. Trimming removed 5 bases from V and 7 bases from J; junction bases left unmatched: 12. Germline-derived CDR1 and CDR2 are MNHEY and SVGEGT. The CDR3 spans 15 residues. The CDR3 region is CASSPERGASREQYF. CDR3 DNA sequence: TGTGCCAGCAGTCCCGAGCGGGGGGCCTCACGGGAGCAGTACTTC.

The rearrangement joins TRBV7-9 to TRBJ2-6; perhaps D is TRBD1 or TRBD2 (6 bases each). From germline, CDR1 is SEHNR and CDR2 FQNEAQ (reference sequence). The length of the CDR3 is 17 residues. V lost 1 base, J lost 4 bases, and 14 bases lay in between. The CDR3 sequence is CASSLVGGKPGANVLTF. The CDR3 DNA sequence: TGTGCCAGCAGCTTAGTGGGGGGCAAACCCGGGGCCAACGTCCTGACTTTC.